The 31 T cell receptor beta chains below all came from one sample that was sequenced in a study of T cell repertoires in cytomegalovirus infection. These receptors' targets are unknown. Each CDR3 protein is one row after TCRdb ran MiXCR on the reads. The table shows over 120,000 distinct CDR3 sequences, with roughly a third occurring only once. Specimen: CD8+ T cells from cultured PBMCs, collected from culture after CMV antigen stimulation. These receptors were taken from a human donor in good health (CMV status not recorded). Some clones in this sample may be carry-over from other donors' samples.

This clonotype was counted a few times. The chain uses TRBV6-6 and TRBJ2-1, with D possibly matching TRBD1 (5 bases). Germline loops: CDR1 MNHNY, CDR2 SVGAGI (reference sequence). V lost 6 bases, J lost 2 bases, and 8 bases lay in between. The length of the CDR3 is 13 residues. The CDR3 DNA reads TGTGCCAGCAGCCAAGGGGCCTACAATGAGCAGTTCTTC. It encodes CASSQGAYNEQFF.

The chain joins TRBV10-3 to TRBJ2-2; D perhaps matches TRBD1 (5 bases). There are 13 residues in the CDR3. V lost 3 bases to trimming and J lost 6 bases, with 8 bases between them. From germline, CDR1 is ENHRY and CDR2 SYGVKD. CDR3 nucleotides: TGTGCCATCAGTGACAGGGTCCCCGGGGAGCTGTTTTTT. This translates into CAISDRVPGELFF.

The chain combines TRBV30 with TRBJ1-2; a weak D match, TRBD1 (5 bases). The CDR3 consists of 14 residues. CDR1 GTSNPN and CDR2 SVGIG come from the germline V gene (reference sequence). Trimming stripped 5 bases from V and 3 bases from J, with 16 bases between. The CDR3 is CAWPGGRGHYGYTF. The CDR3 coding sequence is TGTGCCTGGCCAGGTGGTAGGGGCCACTATGGCTACACCTTC.

The CDR3 coding sequence is TGTGCCAGCAGTTCCGGACAGGTCCGGGGCTACACCTTC. It is translated as CASSSGQVRGYTF. The chain links TRBV27 to TRBJ1-2; 7 positions match TRBD1. J lost 8 bases, V lost 4 bases, and 7 bases had no gene match. Germline CDR1 reads MNHEY; CDR2 reads SMNVEV (reference sequence). This CDR3 spans 13 amino acids.

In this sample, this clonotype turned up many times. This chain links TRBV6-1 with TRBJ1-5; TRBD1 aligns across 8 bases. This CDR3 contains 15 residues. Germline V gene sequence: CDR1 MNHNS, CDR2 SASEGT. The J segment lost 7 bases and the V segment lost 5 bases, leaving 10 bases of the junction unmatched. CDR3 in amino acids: CASSTGGQGWQPQHF. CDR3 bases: TGTGCCAGCAGTACGGGAGGACAGGGATGGCAGCCCCAGCATTTT.

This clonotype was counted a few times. CDR3 residues: CAWSVLGDTGELFF. The CDR3, as DNA: TGTGCCTGGAGTGTACTTGGCGACACCGGGGAGCTGTTTTTT. This chain connects TRBV30 to TRBJ2-2; the D is unclear. This CDR3 spans 14 amino acids. V lost 0 bases and J lost 3, with 8 bases in between. The germline gives CDR1 GTSNPN, CDR2 SVGIG (reference sequence).

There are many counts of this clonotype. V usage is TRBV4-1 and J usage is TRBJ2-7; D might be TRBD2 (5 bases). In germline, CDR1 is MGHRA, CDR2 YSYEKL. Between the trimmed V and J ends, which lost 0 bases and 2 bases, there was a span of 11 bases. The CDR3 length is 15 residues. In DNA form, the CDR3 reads TGCGCCAGCAGCCAAGATTGGACTGCCACCTACGAGCAGTACTTC. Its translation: CASSQDWTATYEQYF.

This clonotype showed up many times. The CDR3, as DNA: TGTGCCAGCAGCTTAGGTTCAGGGTTAGCTGAAGCTTTCTTT. This sequence encodes CASSLGSGLAEAFF. The V call is TRBV7-2, the J call TRBJ1-1; possible D gene TRBD1, 5 bases. CDR1 and CDR2 from the germline V gene are SGHTA and FQGNSA. The length of the CDR3 is 14 residues. V was clipped by 1 base and J by 6 bases, with 12 bases between them.

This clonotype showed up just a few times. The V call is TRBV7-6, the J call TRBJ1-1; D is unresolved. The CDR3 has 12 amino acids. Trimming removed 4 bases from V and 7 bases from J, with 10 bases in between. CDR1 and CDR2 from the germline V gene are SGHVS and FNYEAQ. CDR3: CASSSMADEAFF. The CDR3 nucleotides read TGTGCCAGCAGCTCCATGGCGGATGAAGCTTTCTTT.

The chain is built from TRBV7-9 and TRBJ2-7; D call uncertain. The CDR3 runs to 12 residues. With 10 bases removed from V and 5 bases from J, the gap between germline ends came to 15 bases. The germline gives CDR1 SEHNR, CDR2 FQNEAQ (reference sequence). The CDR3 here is CAIGWGVNEQYF. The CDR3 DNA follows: TGTGCCATCGGGTGGGGTGTCAACGAGCAGTACTTC.

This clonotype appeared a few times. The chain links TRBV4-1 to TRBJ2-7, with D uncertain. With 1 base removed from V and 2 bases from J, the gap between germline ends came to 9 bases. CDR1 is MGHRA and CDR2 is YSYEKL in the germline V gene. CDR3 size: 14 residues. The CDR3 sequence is CASSQVGLAYEQYF. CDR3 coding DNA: TGCGCCAGCAGCCAAGTGGGCCTGGCCTACGAGCAGTACTTC.

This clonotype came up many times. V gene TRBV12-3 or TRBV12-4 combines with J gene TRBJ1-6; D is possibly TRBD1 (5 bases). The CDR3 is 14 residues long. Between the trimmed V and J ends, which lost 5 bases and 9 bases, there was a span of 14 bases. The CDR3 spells CASSQGVVPSPLHF. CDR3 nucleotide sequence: TGTGCCAGCAGTCAAGGGGTAGTCCCTTCACCCCTCCACTTT.

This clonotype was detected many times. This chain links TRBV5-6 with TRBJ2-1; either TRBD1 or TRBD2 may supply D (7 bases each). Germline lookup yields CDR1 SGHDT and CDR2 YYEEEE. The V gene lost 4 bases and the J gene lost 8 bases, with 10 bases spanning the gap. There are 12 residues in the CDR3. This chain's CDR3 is CASSQGGDEQFF. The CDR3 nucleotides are TGTGCCAGCAGCCAGGGGGGGGATGAGCAGTTCTTC.

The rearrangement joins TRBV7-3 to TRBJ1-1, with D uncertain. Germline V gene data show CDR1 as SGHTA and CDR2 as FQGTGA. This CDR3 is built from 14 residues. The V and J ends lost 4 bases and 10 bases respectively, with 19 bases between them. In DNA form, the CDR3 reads TGTGCCAGCAGCTCAACCGGGAGCCCGGATGGAGCTTTCTTT. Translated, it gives CASSSTGSPDGAFF.

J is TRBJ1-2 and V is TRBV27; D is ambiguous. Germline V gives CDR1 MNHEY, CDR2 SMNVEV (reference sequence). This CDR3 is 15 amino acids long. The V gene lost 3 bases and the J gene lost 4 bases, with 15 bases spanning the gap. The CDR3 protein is CASSLDFWGSYGYTF. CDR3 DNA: TGTGCCAGCAGTTTGGACTTTTGGGGAAGCTATGGCTACACCTTC.

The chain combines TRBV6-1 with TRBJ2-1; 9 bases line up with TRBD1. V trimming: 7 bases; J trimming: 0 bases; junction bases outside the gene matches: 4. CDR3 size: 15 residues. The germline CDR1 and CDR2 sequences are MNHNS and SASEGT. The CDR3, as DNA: TGTGCCAGCACCCGGGACAGGGCCTCCTACAATGAGCAGTTCTTC. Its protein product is CASTRDRASYNEQFF.

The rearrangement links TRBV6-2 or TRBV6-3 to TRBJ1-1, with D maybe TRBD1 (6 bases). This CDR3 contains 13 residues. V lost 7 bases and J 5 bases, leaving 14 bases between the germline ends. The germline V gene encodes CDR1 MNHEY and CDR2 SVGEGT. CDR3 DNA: TGTGCCAGCATCCTCGGAGGGGGAACTGAAGCTTTCTTT. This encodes CASILGGGTEAFF.

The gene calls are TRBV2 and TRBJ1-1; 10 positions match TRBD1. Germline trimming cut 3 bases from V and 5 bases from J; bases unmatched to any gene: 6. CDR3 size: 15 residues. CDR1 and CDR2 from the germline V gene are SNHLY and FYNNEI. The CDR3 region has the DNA TGTGCCAGCAGTGAGAGGACAGGGGGAGGTACTGAAGCTTTCTTT. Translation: CASSERTGGGTEAFF. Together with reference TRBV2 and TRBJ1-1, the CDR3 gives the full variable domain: EPEVTQTPSHQVTQMGQEVILRCVPISNHLYFYWYRQILGQKVEFLVSFYNNEISEKSEIFDDQFSVERPDGSNFTLKIRSTKLEDSAMYFCASSERTGGGTEAFFGQGTRLTVV.

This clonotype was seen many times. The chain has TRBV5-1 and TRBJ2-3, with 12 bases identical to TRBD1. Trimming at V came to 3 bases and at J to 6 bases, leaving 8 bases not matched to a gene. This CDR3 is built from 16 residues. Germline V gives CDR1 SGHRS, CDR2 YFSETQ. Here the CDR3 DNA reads TGCGCCAGCAGCTCTACGGGACAGGGGGCGAGTGATACGCAGTATTTT. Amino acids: CASSSTGQGASDTQYF.

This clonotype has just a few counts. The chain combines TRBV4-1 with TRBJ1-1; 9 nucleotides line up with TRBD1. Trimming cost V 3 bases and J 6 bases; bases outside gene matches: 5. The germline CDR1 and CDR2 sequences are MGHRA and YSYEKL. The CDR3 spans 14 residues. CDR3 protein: CASSQGGTGSEAFF. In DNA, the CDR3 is TGCGCCAGCAGCCAGGGCGGGACAGGGTCTGAAGCTTTCTTT.

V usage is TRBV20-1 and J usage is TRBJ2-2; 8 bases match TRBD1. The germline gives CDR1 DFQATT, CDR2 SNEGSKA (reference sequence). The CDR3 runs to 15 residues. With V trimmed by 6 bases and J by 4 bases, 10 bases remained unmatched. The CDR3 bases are TGCAGTGCCGCCGCGGACAGGGCTAGCACCGGGGAGCTGTTTTTT. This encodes CSAAADRASTGELFF.

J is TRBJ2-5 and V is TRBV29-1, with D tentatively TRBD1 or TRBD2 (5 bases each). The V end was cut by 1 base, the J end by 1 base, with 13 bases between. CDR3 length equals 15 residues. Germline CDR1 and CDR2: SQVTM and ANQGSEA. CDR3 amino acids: CSVEGLGVGQETQYF. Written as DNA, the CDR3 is TGCAGCGTTGAAGGACTGGGGGTAGGCCAAGAGACCCAGTACTTC.

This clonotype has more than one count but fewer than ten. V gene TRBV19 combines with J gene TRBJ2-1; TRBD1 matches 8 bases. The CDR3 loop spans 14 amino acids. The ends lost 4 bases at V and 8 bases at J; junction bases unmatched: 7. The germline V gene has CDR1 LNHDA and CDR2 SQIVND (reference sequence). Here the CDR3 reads CASSKRQGADEQFF. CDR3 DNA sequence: TGTGCCAGTAGTAAGCGGCAGGGGGCGGATGAGCAGTTCTTC.

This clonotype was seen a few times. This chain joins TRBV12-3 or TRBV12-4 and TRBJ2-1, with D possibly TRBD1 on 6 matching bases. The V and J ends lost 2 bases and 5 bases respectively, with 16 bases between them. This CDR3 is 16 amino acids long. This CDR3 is CASSLRGGQRHNEQFF. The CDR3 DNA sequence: TGTGCCAGCAGTTTAAGGGGTGGACAGAGACACAATGAGCAGTTCTTC.

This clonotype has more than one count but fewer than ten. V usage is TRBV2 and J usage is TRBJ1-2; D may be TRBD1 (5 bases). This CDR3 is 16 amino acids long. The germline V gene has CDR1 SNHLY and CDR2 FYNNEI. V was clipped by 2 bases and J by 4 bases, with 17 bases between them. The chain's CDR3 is CASSEFVSGRVYGYTF. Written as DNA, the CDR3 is TGTGCCAGCAGTGAATTTGTATCCGGCAGGGTCTATGGCTACACCTTC.

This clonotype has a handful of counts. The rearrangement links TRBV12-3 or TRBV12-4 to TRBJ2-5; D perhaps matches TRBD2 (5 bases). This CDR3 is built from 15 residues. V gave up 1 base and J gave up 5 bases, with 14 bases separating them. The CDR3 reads CASSLDPGSTETQYF. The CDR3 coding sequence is TGTGCCAGCAGTTTAGATCCGGGATCCACGGAGACCCAGTACTTC.

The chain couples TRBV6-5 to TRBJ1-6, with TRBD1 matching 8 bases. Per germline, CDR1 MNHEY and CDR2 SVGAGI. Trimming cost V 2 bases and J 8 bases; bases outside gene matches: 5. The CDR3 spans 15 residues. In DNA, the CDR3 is TGTGCCAGCAGTTACGGCAGGGGGCTCGATTCACCCCTCCACTTT. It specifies CASSYGRGLDSPLHF.

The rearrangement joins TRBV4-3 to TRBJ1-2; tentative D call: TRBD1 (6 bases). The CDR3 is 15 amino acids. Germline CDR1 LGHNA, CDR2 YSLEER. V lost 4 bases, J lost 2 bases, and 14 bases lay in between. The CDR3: CASSRDRLGNYGYTF. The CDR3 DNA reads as TGCGCCAGCAGCCGCGACAGGTTGGGGAACTATGGCTACACCTTC.

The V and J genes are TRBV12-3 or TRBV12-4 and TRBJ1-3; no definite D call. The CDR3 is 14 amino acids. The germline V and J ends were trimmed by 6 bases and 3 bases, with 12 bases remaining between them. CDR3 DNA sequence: TGTGCCAGCAGAACCATGGGCAGTGGAAACACCATATATTTT. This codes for CASRTMGSGNTIYF.

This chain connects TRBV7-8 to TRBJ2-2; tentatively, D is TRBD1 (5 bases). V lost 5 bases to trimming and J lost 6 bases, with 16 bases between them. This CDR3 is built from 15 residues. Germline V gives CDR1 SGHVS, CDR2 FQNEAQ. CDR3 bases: TGTGCCAGCAGCCCCATCGGCAGGGTCCCCGGGGAGCTGTTTTTT. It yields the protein CASSPIGRVPGELFF. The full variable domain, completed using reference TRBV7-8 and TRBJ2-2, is GAGVSQSPRYKVAKRGQDVALRCDPISGHVSLFWYQQALGQGPEFLTYFQNEAQLDKSGLPSDRFFAERPEGSVSTLKIQRTQQEDSAVYLCASSPIGRVPGELFFGEGSRLTVL.

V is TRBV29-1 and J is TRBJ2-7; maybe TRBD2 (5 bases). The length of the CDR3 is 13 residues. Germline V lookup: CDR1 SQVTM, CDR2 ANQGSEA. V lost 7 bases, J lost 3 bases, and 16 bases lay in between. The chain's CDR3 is CSARRAEDYEQYF. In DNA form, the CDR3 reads TGCAGCGCCAGAAGGGCGGAGGACTACGAGCAGTACTTC.